What follows are 5 T cell receptor beta chains derived from one specimen sequenced in a study of glioma-infiltrating T cells. Using RNA template, CDR3s of TCR alpha and beta were amplified with iRepertoire arm-PCR. TCRdb itself ran the multiplex PCR reads through MiXCR, one entry per CDR3 protein. This table has about 190,000 distinct CDR3 sequences, 30% to 40% appearing once. Sequenced material: glioma tissue, nonneoplastic brain tissue, or PBMCs (not recorded which). These receptors were taken from a human donor with low-grade glioma or glioblastoma, undergoing nonglioma brain surgery, or in good health (not recorded which).

The genes are TRBV6-2 or TRBV6-3 and TRBJ2-1; D is uncertain. Trimming took off 1 base at V and 8 bases at J, with 6 bases between the two ends. The CDR3 consists of 12 residues. Germline CDR1 and CDR2: MNHEY and SVGEGT. The chain's CDR3 is CASSYFWHEQFF. As DNA, the CDR3 is TGTGCCAGCAGTTACTTTTGGCATGAGCAGTTCTTC.

As to this clonotype: At one end the junction does not follow the germline gene, possibly because of a read error. J is TRBJ2-5 and V is TRBV3-1; D remains unclear. CDR3 size: 13 residues. The germline V gene encodes CDR1 LGHDT and CDR2 YNNKEL (reference sequence). For the CDR3, the DNA is TGTGCTGGCAGCCAAGAGACCAGTCAGAAGGTGCACTTC. Translated, it gives CAGSQETSQKVHF.

This clonotype was counted a few times. A junction boundary mismatches the germline segment, possibly from a read error. V is TRBV5-1 and J is TRBJ1-1, with unresolved D. This CDR3 is 15 amino acids long. Germline CDR1 is SGHRS and CDR2 is YFSETQ. The CDR3, as DNA: TGCGCCAGCAGCTTAACTGTAGGGTTAAACAGTGAAGCTTTCTTT. Amino acid sequence: CASSLTVGLNSEAFF.

This clonotype was recorded at least ten times. V is TRBV3-1 and J is TRBJ1-2; TRBD1 matches 7 bases. From germline, CDR1 is LGHDT and CDR2 YNNKEL (reference sequence). The CDR3 is 14 residues long. The V segment lost 1 base and the J segment 2 bases; nucleotides outside the gene matches: 1. CDR3 loop: CASSQGQGNYGYTF. CDR3 bases: TGTGCCAGCAGCCAAGGACAGGGAAACTATGGCTACACCTTC.

This clonotype has at least ten counts. J is TRBJ2-1 and V is TRBV27; tentatively, D is TRBD2 (6 bases). Germline CDR1 is MNHEY and CDR2 is SMNVEV (reference sequence). V was clipped by 8 bases and J by 9 bases, with 20 bases between them. The CDR3 spans 14 residues. For the CDR3, the DNA is TGTGCCAGCGGCCCCCGCGGCGGGGTGGGTGAGCAGTTCTTC. This encodes CASGPRGGVGEQFF.